The TCR beta chain under discussion was sequenced for a study of radiotherapy plus CTLA-4 blockade in lung cancer. Notes on the study in general: Subsequent to radiotherapy plus ipilimumab, tumor-derived TCR clones underwent expansion in blood.

This clone has a handful of counts. Its cognate antigen is unknown. Measured with immunoSEQ multiplex PCR; TCRdb has only the in-frame clones, and not every one. The repertoire holds about 90,000 clones, with approximately 83% as singletons. Trimming removed 8 bases from V and 3 bases from J, with 2 bases in between. Germline V gene sequence: CDR1 SGHTA, CDR2 FQGNSA. The CDR3 is 9 residues long. The receptor was isolated from a human donor with non-small cell lung cancer that progressed on radiotherapy plus ipilimumab. The chain uses TRBV7-2 and TRBJ2-7; D call uncertain. Sample: peripheral blood, taken from a patient treated with radiotherapy plus ipilimumab. CDR3 DNA sequence: TGTGCCAGCGGCTACGAGCAGTACTTC. Translation: CASGYEQYF.